A single sample gave rise to the 6 T cell receptor beta chains below, sequenced in a study of blood T cell repertoires in COVID-19. Assay used: immunoSEQ multiplex PCR; TCRdb lists only in-frame clones, some missing. The sample yields 150,000 to 200,000 clones, roughly four fifths seen once. The sample taken for sequencing was peripheral blood. The receptors here all came from a man aged 55-75 years with active or convalescent COVID-19.

The chain employs TRBV7-9 and TRBJ2-5; weak D call: TRBD1 (6 bases). The CDR3 is 15 amino acids. CDR1 SEHNR and CDR2 FQNEAQ come from the germline V gene (reference sequence). Trimming cost V 5 bases and J 4 bases, with 17 bases left between them. This chain's CDR3 is CASSTRQVVGETQYF. CDR3 coding DNA: TGTGCCAGCAGCACCAGACAGGTCGTGGGAGAGACCCAGTACTTC. The whole variable domain, filled in from reference TRBV7-9 and TRBJ2-5, reads DTGVSQNPRHKITKRGQNVTFRCDPISEHNRLYWYRQTLGQGPEFLTYFQNEAQLEKSRLLSDRFSAERPKGSFSTLEIQRTEQGDSAMYLCASSTRQVVGETQYFGPGTRLLVL.

The V and J genes are TRBV9 and TRBJ1-6; TRBD1 might be the D (6 bases). CDR3 length: 17 amino acids. The V gene's germline CDR1 is SGDLS and CDR2 YYNGEE. With 0 bases removed from V and 9 bases from J, the gap between germline ends came to 19 bases. This CDR3 reads CASSVDLRGAFGSPLHF. The CDR3 nucleotides read TGTGCCAGCAGCGTAGACCTGCGGGGGGCTTTTGGTTCACCCCTCCACTTT.

The rearrangement links TRBV7-2 to TRBJ2-5; 7 bases match TRBD2. CDR3 length: 20 residues. Germline CDR1 reads SGHTA; CDR2 reads FQGNSA. J lost 1 base, V lost 0 bases, and 17 bases had no gene match. The DNA of the CDR3 is TGTGCCAGCAGCTTAGCCTCTACACTTGGGGGAGGGACGGGCCAAGAGACCCAGTACTTC. As protein: CASSLASTLGGGTGQETQYF.

J is TRBJ1-1 and V is TRBV2; the D is unclear. V was cut by 6 bases and J by 5 bases, with 16 bases left in between. CDR1 SNHLY and CDR2 FYNNEI come from the germline V gene. The CDR3 sequence is 14 residues long. The CDR3 bases are TGTGCCAGCAGAGCAAGGGTAGGGAGGACTGAAGCTTTCTTT. As protein: CASRARVGRTEAFF. Using reference TRBV2 and TRBJ1-1 for the parts outside the CDR3, the full variable domain is EPEVTQTPSHQVTQMGQEVILRCVPISNHLYFYWYRQILGQKVEFLVSFYNNEISEKSEIFDDQFSVERPDGSNFTLKIRSTKLEDSAMYFCASRARVGRTEAFFGQGTRLTVV.

This chain uses TRBV6-1 with TRBJ1-2, with 7 bases aligning to TRBD1. The CDR3 is 16 amino acids. The V gene's germline CDR1 is MNHNS and CDR2 SASEGT. V shed 1 base and J 4 bases; nucleotides not matched to a gene: 9. CDR3 in amino acids: CASSEEIAGTVYGYTF. In DNA form, the CDR3 reads TGTGCCAGCAGTGAAGAAATAGCCGGGACAGTCTATGGCTACACCTTC.

The V gene is TRBV29-1, the J gene TRBJ2-7; D perhaps matches TRBD1 (5 bases). CDR1 and CDR2 (germline): SQVTM, ANQGSEA. Trimming removed 3 bases from V and 5 bases from J, with 14 bases in between. This CDR3 region has 13 residues. CDR3 in DNA: TGCAGCGTTGACGCTCCAGGGCACAACGAGCAGTACTTC. Protein product: CSVDAPGHNEQYF.